What follows are 15 T cell receptor beta chains derived from one specimen sequenced in a study of CD8+CD57+ T cells in acquired aplastic anemia. Profiling that covered TCR beta VDJ and CDR3 relied on genomic DNA as its template. TCRdb analysed the reads with MiXCR anew, one entry per CDR3 protein. This sample has 210,000 or so distinct CDR3 sequences, with about half found just once. CD8+CD57+ cell expansion had been shown by flow cytometry in patients chosen for sequencing. Material for sequencing was sorted CD4+, CD8+, or CD8+CD57+ T cells (not recorded which) from PBMCs. The receptors here all came from a human donor with aplastic anemia.

This clonotype was detected ten times or more. The chain employs TRBV28 and TRBJ2-7; 9 positions match TRBD1. This CDR3 spans 16 amino acids. V trimming: 5 bases; J trimming: 2 bases; junction bases outside the gene matches: 10. Germline V lookup: CDR1 MDHEN, CDR2 SYDVKM. CDR3 residues: CASSQTGTGSPYEQYF. DNA of the CDR3: TGTGCCAGCAGTCAGACTGGGACAGGGTCCCCCTACGAGCAGTACTTC.

This clonotype was observed many times. The chain combines TRBV7-2 with TRBJ2-7; 13 nucleotides agree with TRBD2. The germline gives CDR1 SGHTA, CDR2 FQGNSA. V trimming: 5 bases; J trimming: 6 bases; junction bases outside the gene matches: 10. The CDR3 totals 16 residues. The CDR3 nucleotides are TGTGCCAGCAGCCCCGGGACTAGCGGGACCTCGCGCGAGCAGTACTTC. Its translation is CASSPGTSGTSREQYF.

This sequence joins TRBV5-1 and TRBJ2-7; D gene uncertain. CDR1 and CDR2 from the germline V gene are SGHRS and YFSETQ. CDR3 length: 15 amino acids. V was shortened by 0 bases and J by 3 bases, with 13 bases between the two germline ends. This chain's CDR3 is CASSLASGPSYEQYF. The CDR3 bases are TGCGCCAGCAGCTTGGCATCCGGTCCAAGCTACGAGCAGTACTTC. Variable domain in full (rest from reference TRBV5-1 and TRBJ2-7): KAGVTQTPRYLIKTRGQQVTLSCSPISGHRSVSWYQQTPGQGLQFLFEYFSETQRNKGNFPGRFSGRQFSNSRSEMNVSTLELGDSALYLCASSLASGPSYEQYFGPGTRLTVT.

The genes are TRBV10-3 and TRBJ2-2; 10 positions agree with TRBD1. Trimming took 2 bases from V and 5 from J; bases not matched to a gene: 2. CDR1 is ENHRY and CDR2 is SYGVKD in the germline V gene. CDR3 length: 15 residues. The CDR3 region is CAISEGTGETGELFF. In nucleotides, the CDR3 is TGTGCCATCAGTGAGGGGACAGGGGAGACCGGGGAGCTGTTTTTT.

A note on this clonotype: A much larger clone lies one base from this, so it may be a read error. The J gene is TRBJ1-2, the V gene TRBV4-2, with D uncertain. The CDR3 has 14 amino acids. CDR1 and CDR2 from the germline V gene are LGHNA and YNFKEQ. The ends were cut back, 1 base at V and 5 bases at J, with 11 bases in the middle. The CDR3 spells CASSQGLRLYGYTF. The CDR3 region has the DNA TGTGCCAGCAGCCAAGGGCTGCGTCTATATGGCTACACCTTC.

The V call is TRBV6-5, the J call TRBJ2-1; tentative D call: TRBD2 (5 bases). Per germline, CDR1 MNHEY and CDR2 SVGAGI. The V end lost 11 bases, the J end lost 6 bases, and 14 bases lay between the germline ends. The CDR3 runs to 12 residues. CDR3 amino acids: CAGARGINEQFF. The CDR3 nucleotides read TGTGCCGGAGCCCGAGGGATCAATGAGCAGTTCTTC.

The V gene is TRBV19, the J gene TRBJ2-5; 7 bases map to TRBD1. V lost 1 base, J lost 2 bases, and 4 bases stayed unmatched. The CDR3 runs to 15 residues. Germline lookup yields CDR1 LNHDA and CDR2 SQIVND (reference sequence). DNA for the CDR3: TGTGCCAGTAGTATAGCGGGACAGCCACAAGAGACCCAGTACTTC. It encodes CASSIAGQPQETQYF. Using reference TRBV19 and TRBJ2-5 for the parts outside the CDR3, the full variable domain is DGGITQSPKYLFRKEGQNVTLSCEQNLNHDAMYWYRQDPGQGLRLIYYSQIVNDFQKGDIAEGYSVSREKKESFPLTVTSAQKNPTAFYLCASSIAGQPQETQYFGPGTRLLVL.

This clonotype has a single count. The genes are TRBV7-9 and TRBJ1-1, with TRBD1 matching 7 bases. Germline-derived CDR1 and CDR2 are SEHNR and FQNEAQ (reference sequence). The CDR3 runs to 17 residues. Trimming at V came to 1 base and at J to 3 bases, leaving 11 bases not matched to a gene. CDR3 residues: CASSLVVRGNRDTEAFF. The CDR3 DNA reads as TGTGCCAGCAGCTTAGTGGTCAGGGGGAACAGAGACACTGAAGCTTTCTTT.

This clonotype came up many times. V and J are TRBV9 and TRBJ2-1; 9 nucleotides line up with TRBD2. This CDR3 has 15 amino acids. The V gene end was trimmed by 0 bases and the J gene end by 10 bases; junction bases not matched to a gene: 8. CDR1 and CDR2 from the germline V gene are SGDLS and YYNGEE. CDR3 sequence: CASSVGASGVEEQFF. As DNA, the CDR3 is TGTGCCAGCAGCGTAGGGGCTAGCGGGGTCGAGGAGCAGTTCTTC.

The V and J genes are TRBV7-9 and TRBJ1-2, with 9 bases identical to TRBD1. The CDR3 is 19 residues long. V shed 5 bases, J shed 4 bases, and the junction held 20 bases outside the gene matches. The germline V gene encodes CDR1 SEHNR and CDR2 FQNEAQ (reference sequence). For the CDR3, the DNA is TGTGCCAGCAGCGACATAGTCCGGGACAGGGTTAAAAAGAGCTATGGCTACACCTTC. Residues: CASSDIVRDRVKKSYGYTF.

The rearrangement links TRBV7-7 to TRBJ1-2, with TRBD1 as a possible D gene (6 bases). There are 14 residues in the CDR3. The germline V gene encodes CDR1 SSHAT and CDR2 FNYEAQ (reference sequence). Between the trimmed V and J ends, which lost 5 bases and 8 bases, there was a span of 18 bases. The CDR3 DNA reads TGTGCCAGCAGCCTGAAAGGGGGGGCAAAAGGCTACACCTTC. This gives the protein CASSLKGGAKGYTF.

This clonotype was counted a few times. A much larger clone lies one base from this, so it may be a read error. This chain uses TRBV12-3 or TRBV12-4 with TRBJ2-1; D call uncertain. Deletions cut 5 bases from V and 3 bases from J, with 11 bases between. This CDR3 has 14 residues. The CDR3 DNA reads TGTGCCAGCAGTGGATGGGCAGGCTACAATGAGCAGTTCTTC. Translating gives CASSGWAGYNEQFF.

This clonotype has a count of ten or more. The chain is built from TRBV3-1 and TRBJ2-7; 10 bases map to TRBD1. With V trimmed by 4 bases and J by 5 bases, 11 bases remained unmatched. This CDR3 region has 16 residues. The germline CDR1 and CDR2 sequences are LGHDT and YNNKEL (reference sequence). CDR3 DNA: TGTGCCAGCAGCCTTCGTCGGGGACAGGGGTTCCACGAGCAGTACTTC. Its translation is CASSLRRGQGFHEQYF.

A remark on this clonotype: With a much larger clone just one base away, this may be a read error. The missing conserved phenylalanine or tryptophan at the end of this CDR3 makes a read error likely. The chain is built from TRBV5-1 and TRBJ2-2; 7 bases match TRBD2. The germline CDR1 and CDR2 sequences are SGHRS and YFSETQ. The CDR3 totals 14 residues. With V trimmed by 3 bases and J by 3 bases, 2 bases remained unmatched. The CDR3 reads CASSWGGDTGELFS. The CDR3 region has the DNA TGCGCCAGCAGCTGGGGGGGTGACACCGGGGAGCTGTTTTCT.

This clonotype was recorded many times. The gene calls are TRBV5-1 and TRBJ1-4; tentatively, D is TRBD1 (6 bases). The germline V and J ends were trimmed by 1 base and 0 bases, with 13 bases remaining between them. Germline CDR1 and CDR2: SGHRS and YFSETQ. The CDR3 runs 17 residues. The CDR3 loop is CASSLTGLFSTNEKLFF. DNA of the CDR3: TGCGCCAGCAGCTTGACAGGGCTCTTTTCAACTAATGAAAAACTGTTTTTT.